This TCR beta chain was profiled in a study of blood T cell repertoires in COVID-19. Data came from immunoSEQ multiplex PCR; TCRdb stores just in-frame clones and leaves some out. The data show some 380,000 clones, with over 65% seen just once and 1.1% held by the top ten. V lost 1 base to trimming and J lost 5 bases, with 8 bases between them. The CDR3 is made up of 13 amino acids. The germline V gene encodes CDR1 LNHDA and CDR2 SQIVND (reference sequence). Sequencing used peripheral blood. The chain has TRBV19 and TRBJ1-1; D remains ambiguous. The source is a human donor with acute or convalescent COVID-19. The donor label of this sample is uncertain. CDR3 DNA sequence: TGTGCCAGTAGTATAGGCATAGTGACTGAAGCTTTCTTT. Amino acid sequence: CASSIGIVTEAFF.